The clone carrying this T cell receptor beta chain was picked up a small number of times. These data originate in a study of T cell repertoires in cytomegalovirus infection. V was trimmed by 5 bases and J by 7 bases, leaving 9 bases between them. The V gene's germline CDR1 is SEHNR and CDR2 FQNEAQ (reference sequence). This CDR3 spans 12 amino acids. TCRdb reprocessed the reads with MiXCR, giving one entry per CDR3 protein. The sample has just under 550,000 distinct CDR3 sequences, roughly 29% seen once. The TCR originated in a human donor in good health (CMV status not recorded). Some clones in this sample may be carry-over from other donors' samples. V is TRBV7-9 and J is TRBJ2-4, with a weak D call TRBD2 (6 bases). The specimen was PBMCs. The CDR3 sequence: CASSQDYNIQYF. DNA for the CDR3: TGTGCCAGCAGCCAGGACTACAACATTCAGTACTTC. Supplemented by reference TRBV7-9 and TRBJ2-4, the full variable domain reads DTGVSQNPRHKITKRGQNVTFRCDPISEHNRLYWYRQTLGQGPEFLTYFQNEAQLEKSRLLSDRFSAERPKGSFSTLEIQRTEQGDSAMYLCASSQDYNIQYFGAGTRLSVL.